These 3 T cell receptor beta chains originate from one sample sequenced in a study of identical twins. TCRdb used MiXCR to reprocess the 5' RACE reads, holding one entry per CDR3 protein. The sample lists 400,000 to 500,000 distinct CDR3 sequences, roughly an eighth seen once, with approximately 0.98% in the top ten. The data also belong to a second study, concerning yellow fever vaccine responses in identical twins.

The sequencing input was CD4+ T cells sorted from blood. These receptors came from a woman under 30 in good health.

This clonotype was observed a handful of times. The genes are TRBV5-1 and TRBJ2-1, with 10 nucleotides matching TRBD2. The V and J ends lost 6 bases and 9 bases, in that order; junction bases with no gene match: 12. Germline V gene sequence: CDR1 SGHRS, CDR2 YFSETQ. The CDR3 is 15 amino acids. The CDR3 region is CASTHLSGGQGEQFF. The CDR3 DNA reads TGCGCCAGCACCCACCTTAGCGGGGGGCAAGGTGAGCAGTTCTTC.

This clonotype has more than one count but fewer than ten. This sequence joins TRBV6-5 and TRBJ2-7; a weak D match, TRBD1 (6 bases). CDR3 length: 15 residues. Germline-derived CDR1 and CDR2 are MNHEY and SVGAGI. Trimming took 0 bases from V and 3 from J, leaving 12 bases between them. CDR3 in amino acids: CASSYSRGMGYEQYF. CDR3 coding DNA: TGTGCCAGCAGTTACTCGAGGGGGATGGGCTACGAGCAGTACTTC.

CDR3 sequence: CASSQGDRVGETQYF. The CDR3 DNA reads TGCGCCAGCAGCCAGGGGGACAGGGTAGGAGAGACCCAGTACTTC. V is TRBV5-1 and J is TRBJ2-5; 9 nucleotides line up with TRBD1. The length of the CDR3 is 15 residues. After removal of 4 bases from V and 4 bases from J, the junction contained 8 bases not matched to a gene. The germline V gene has CDR1 SGHRS and CDR2 YFSETQ.